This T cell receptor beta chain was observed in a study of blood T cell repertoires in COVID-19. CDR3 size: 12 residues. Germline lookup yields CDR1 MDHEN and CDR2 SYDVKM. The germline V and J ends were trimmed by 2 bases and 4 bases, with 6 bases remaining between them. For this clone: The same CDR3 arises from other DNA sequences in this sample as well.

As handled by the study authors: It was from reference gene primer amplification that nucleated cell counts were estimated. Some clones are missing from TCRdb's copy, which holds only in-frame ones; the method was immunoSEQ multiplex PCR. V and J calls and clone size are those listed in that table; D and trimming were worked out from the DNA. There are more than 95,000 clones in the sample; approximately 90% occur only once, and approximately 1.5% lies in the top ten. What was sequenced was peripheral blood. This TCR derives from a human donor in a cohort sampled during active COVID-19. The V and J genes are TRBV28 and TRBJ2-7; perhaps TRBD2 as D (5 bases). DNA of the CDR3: TGTGCCAGCAGTTTACGGGGATACGAGCAGTACTTC. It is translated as CASSLRGYEQYF.